This TCR beta chain was identified in a study of response to subunit inactivated influenza vaccine. General study findings and limits: Authors suggested that a seasonal influenza vaccination recruits few new T cells each time.

Comment on this clonotype: Its target is not known.

In germline, CDR1 is LNHDA, CDR2 SQIVND (reference sequence). This CDR3 has 13 residues. The V end lost 6 bases, the J end lost 4 bases, and 10 bases lay between the germline ends. TCRdb used MiXCR to reprocess the RT-PCR reads, holding one entry per CDR3 protein. The sample consists of fewer than 800,000 distinct CDR3 sequences, more than 15% of them appearing once. This sequence joins TRBV19 and TRBJ1-5; D gene ambiguous. The sequenced sample was PBMCs from blood, obtained roughly 12 days after vaccination. The TCR sequence derives from a man aged 50 to 59 who received an inactivated influenza vaccine. In nucleotides, the CDR3 is TGTGCCAGTAGCTCAGGATATAATCAGCCCCAGCATTTT. Translated: CASSSGYNQPQHF.